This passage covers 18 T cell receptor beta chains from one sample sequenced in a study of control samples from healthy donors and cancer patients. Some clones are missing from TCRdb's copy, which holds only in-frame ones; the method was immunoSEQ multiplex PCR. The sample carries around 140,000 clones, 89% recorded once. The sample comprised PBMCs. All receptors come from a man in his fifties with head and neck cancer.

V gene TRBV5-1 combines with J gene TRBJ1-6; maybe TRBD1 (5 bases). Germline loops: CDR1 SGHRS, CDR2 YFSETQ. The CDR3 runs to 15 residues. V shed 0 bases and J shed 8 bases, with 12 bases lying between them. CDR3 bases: TGCGCCAGCAGCTTGGCCGTGGGGGGTCATTCACCCCTCCACTTT. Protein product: CASSLAVGGHSPLHF.

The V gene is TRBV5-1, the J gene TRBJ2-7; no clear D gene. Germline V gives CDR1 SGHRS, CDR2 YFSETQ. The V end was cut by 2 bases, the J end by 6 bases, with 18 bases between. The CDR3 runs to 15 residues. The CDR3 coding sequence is TGCGCCAGCAGCTTCTCACAGAACCAACCTTTCGAGCAGTACTTC. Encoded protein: CASSFSQNQPFEQYF.

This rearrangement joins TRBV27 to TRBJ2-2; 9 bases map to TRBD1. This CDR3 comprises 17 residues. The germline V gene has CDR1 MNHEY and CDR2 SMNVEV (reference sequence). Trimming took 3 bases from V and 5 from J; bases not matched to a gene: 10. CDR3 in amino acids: CASSFFMGQGLTGELFF. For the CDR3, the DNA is TGTGCCAGCAGTTTTTTTATGGGACAGGGATTGACCGGGGAGCTGTTTTTT.

The CDR3 DNA reads as TGTGCCAGCAGCTTGAATTCTTACCCCGGGACCAGACGGGACTATGGCTACACCTTC. This translates into CASSLNSYPGTRRDYGYTF. The chain employs TRBV5-4 and TRBJ1-2; tentative D call: TRBD1 (5 bases). This CDR3 contains 19 residues. The V end lost 1 base, the J end lost 3 bases, and 25 bases lay between the germline ends. Germline CDR1 reads SGHNT; CDR2 reads YYREEE (reference sequence).

As DNA, the CDR3 is TGTGCCAGCTCACCAAAGAGCCCGGGACAGGGGTCCTACAATGAGCAGTTCTTC. This gives the protein CASSPKSPGQGSYNEQFF. The chain employs TRBV18 and TRBJ2-1; TRBD1 matches at 10 bases. Germline V gene sequence: CDR1 KGHSH, CDR2 LQKENI. Unmatched junction bases numbered 8, after V lost 2 bases and J lost 1 base. This CDR3 region has 18 residues. The full variable domain, rest sourced from reference TRBV18 and TRBJ2-1, is NAGVMQNPRHLVRRRGQEARLRCSPMKGHSHVYWYRQLPEEGLKFMVYLQKENIIDESGMPKERFSAEFPKEGPSILRIQQVVRGDSAAYFCASSPKSPGQGSYNEQFFGPGTRLTVL.

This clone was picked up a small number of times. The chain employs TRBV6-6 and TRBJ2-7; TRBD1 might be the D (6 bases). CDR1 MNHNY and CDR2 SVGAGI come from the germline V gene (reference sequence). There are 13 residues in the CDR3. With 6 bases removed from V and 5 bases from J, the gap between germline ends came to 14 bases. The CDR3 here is CASSRGQKDEQYF. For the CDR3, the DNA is TGTGCCAGCAGCCGCGGACAGAAGGACGAGCAGTACTTC.

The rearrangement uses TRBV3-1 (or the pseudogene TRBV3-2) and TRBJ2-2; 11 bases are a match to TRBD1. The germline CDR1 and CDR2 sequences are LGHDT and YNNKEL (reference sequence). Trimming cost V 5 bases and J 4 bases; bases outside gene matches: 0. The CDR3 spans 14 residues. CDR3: CASSGTGGTGELFF. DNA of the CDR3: TGTGCCAGCAGCGGGACAGGGGGCACCGGGGAGCTGTTTTTT.

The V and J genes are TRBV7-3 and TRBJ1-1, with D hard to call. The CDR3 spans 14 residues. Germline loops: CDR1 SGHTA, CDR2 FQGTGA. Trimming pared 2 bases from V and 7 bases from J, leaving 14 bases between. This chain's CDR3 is CASSLSAAAGEAFF. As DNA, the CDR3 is TGTGCCAGCAGCTTATCGGCAGCCGCGGGTGAAGCTTTCTTT.

The CDR3 DNA sequence: TGTGCCAGCAGCCCGGGACAAGGCGGTCATGAGCAGTTCTTC. Amino acid sequence: CASSPGQGGHEQFF. The chain has TRBV3-1 (or the pseudogene TRBV3-2) and TRBJ2-1, with D perhaps matching TRBD1 (6 bases). V shed 4 bases and J shed 8 bases, with 15 bases lying between them. CDR3 length: 14 amino acids. The germline V gene has CDR1 LGHDT and CDR2 YNNKEL (reference sequence).

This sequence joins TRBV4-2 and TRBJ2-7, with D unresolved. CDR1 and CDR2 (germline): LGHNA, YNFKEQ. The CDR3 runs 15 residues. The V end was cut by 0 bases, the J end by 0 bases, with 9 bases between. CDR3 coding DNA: TGTGCCAGCAGCCAAGAAGTCCCGAGCTCCTACGAGCAGTACTTC. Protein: CASSQEVPSSYEQYF.

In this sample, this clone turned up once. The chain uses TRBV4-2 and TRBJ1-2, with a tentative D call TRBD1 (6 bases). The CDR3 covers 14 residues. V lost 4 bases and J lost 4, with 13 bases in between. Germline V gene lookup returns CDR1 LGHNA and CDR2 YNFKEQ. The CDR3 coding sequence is TGTGCCAGCAGCCTCCCGACAGGAAGCTATGGCTACACCTTC. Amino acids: CASSLPTGSYGYTF.

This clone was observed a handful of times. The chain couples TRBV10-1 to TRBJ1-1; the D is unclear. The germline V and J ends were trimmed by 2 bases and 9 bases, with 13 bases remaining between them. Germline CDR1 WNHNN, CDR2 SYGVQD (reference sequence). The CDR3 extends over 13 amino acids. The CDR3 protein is CASSEDPRIKAFF. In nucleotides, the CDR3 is TGCGCCAGCAGTGAGGACCCCCGAATAAAAGCTTTCTTT.

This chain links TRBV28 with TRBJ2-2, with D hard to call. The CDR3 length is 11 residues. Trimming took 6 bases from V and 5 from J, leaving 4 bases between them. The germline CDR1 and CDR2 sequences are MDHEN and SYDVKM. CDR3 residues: CASRSTGELFF. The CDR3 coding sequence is TGTGCCAGCAGATCGACCGGGGAGCTGTTTTTT.

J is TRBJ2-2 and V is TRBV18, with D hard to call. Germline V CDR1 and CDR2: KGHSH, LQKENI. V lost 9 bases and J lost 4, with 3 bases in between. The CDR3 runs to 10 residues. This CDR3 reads CASCTGELFF. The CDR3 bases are TGTGCCAGTTGCACCGGGGAGCTGTTTTTT.

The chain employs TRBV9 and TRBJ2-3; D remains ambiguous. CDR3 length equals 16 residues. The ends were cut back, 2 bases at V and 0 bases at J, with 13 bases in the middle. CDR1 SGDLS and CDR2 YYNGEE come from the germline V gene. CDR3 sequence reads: CASSVSGQLSTDTQYF. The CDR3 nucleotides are TGTGCCAGCAGCGTTAGTGGGCAGCTTAGCACAGATACGCAGTATTTT.

Written as DNA, the CDR3 is TGTGCCACGTACGCCGGGCGAGTAACCGGGGAGCTGTTTTTT. It codes for CATYAGRVTGELFF. This chain joins TRBV19 and TRBJ2-2; D gene uncertain. V gave up 10 bases and J gave up 5 bases, with 17 bases separating them. The CDR3 has 14 amino acids. Germline V gene lookup returns CDR1 LNHDA and CDR2 SQIVND (reference sequence).

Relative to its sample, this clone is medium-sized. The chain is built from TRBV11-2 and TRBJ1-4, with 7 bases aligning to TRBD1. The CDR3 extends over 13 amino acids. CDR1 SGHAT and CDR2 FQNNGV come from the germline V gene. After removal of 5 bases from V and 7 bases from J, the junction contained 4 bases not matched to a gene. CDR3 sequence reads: CASSEYRGEKLFF. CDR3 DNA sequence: TGTGCCAGCAGCGAATACAGGGGTGAAAAACTGTTTTTT.

The CDR3 DNA reads as TGTGCCAGCAGTGAAGTGCTAGCGGGAGTTCGGAACGAGCAGTACTTC. Residues: CASSEVLAGVRNEQYF. The chain carries TRBV2 and TRBJ2-7; 10 bases are a match to TRBD2. V was clipped by 1 base and J by 5 bases; unmatched bases: 8. Germline assignment: CDR1 SNHLY and CDR2 FYNNEI. CDR3 length: 16 amino acids.